This T cell receptor (beta chain) was sequenced during a study of Graves' ophthalmopathy and Graves' hyperthyroidism. Germline CDR1 ENHRY, CDR2 SYGVKD. The CDR3 runs to 16 residues. TCR beta CDR3 amplification used RNA transcripts. The first-round RT-PCR employed HTBI primers together with the Qiagen OneStep RT-PCR kit. A multiplex PCR was then performed as the second round. TCRdb fed the multiplex PCR reads into MiXCR, producing one record per CDR3 protein. The sample contains 200,000 to 250,000 distinct CDR3 sequences, roughly 50% of which appear only once. This clonotype was seen only a few times. Its ends do not fully match the called genes, so a read error is possible.

This rearrangement joins TRBV10-3 to TRBJ2-7; 15 nucleotides agree with TRBD2. The receptor comes from an adult man with Graves' ophthalmopathy. Sequenced input: peripheral blood. CDR3 in DNA: TGTGCCAGCAGTTACAATCCGGGACTAGCGGGAGGCGAGCAGTACTTC. Its protein product is CASSYNPGLAGGEQYF.